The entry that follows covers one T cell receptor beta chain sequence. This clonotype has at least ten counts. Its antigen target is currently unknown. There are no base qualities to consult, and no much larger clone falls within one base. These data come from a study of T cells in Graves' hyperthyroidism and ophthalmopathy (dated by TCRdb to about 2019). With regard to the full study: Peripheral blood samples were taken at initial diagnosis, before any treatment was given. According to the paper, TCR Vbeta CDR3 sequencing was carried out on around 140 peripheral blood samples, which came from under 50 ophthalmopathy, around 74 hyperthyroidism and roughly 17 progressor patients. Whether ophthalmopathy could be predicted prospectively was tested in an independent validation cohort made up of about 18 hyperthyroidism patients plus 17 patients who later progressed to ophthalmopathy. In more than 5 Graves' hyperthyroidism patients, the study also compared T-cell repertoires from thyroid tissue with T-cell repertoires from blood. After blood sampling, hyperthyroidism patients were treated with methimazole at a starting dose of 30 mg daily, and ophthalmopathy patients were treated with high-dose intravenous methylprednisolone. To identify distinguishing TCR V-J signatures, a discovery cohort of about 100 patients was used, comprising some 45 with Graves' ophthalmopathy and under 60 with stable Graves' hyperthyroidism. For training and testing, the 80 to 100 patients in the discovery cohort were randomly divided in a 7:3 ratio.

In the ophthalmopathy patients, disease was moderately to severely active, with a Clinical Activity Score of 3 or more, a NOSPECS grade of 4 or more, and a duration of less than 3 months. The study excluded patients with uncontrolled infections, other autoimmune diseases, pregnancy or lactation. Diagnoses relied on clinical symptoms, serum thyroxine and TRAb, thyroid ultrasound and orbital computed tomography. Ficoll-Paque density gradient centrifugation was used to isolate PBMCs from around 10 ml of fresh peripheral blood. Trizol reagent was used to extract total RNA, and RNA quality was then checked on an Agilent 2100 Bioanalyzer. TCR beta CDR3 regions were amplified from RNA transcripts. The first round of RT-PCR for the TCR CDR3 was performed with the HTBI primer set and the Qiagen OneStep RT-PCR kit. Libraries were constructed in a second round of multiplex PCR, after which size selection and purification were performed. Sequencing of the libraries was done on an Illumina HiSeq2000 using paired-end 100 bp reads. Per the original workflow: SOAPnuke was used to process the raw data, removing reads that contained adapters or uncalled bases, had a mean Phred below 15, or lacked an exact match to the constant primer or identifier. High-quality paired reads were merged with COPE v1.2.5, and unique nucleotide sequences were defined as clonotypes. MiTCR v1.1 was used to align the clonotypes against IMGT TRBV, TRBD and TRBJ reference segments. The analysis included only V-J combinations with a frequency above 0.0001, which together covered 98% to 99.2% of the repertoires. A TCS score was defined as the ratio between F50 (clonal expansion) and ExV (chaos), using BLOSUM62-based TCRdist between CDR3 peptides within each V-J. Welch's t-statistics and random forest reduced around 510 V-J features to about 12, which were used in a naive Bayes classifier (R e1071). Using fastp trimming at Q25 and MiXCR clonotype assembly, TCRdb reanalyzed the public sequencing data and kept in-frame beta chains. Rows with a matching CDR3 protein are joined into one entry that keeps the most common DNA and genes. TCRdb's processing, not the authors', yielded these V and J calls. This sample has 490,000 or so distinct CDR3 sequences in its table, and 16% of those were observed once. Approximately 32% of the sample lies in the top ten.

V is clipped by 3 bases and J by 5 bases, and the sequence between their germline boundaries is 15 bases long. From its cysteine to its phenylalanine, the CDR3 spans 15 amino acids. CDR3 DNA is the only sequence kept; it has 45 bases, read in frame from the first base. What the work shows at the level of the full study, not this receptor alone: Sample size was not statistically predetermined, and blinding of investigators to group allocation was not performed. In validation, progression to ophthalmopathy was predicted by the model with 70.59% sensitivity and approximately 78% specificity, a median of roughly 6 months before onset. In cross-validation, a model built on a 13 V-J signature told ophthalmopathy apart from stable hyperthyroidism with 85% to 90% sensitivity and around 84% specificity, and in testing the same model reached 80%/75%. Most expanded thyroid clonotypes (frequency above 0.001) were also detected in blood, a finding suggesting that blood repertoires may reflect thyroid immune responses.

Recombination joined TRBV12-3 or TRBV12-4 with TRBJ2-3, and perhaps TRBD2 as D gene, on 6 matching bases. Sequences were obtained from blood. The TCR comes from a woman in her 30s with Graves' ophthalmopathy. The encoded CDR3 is CASSLRLDGKDTQYF. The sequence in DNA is TGTGCCAGCAGTTTGAGACTAGACGGTAAAGATACGCAGTATTTT.